Presented here are 13 T cell receptor beta chains from one specimen sequenced in a study of T cell responses to AZD1222 COVID-19 vaccine. Here immunoSEQ multiplex PCR was the method, and the copy in TCRdb shows in-frame clones only, minus some. The sample lists roughly 150,000 clones, approximately 89% occurring once. This specimen was peripheral blood, taken on day 0 of AZD1222 vaccination. Receptors were obtained from an adult in good health.

V usage is TRBV18 and J usage is TRBJ2-5; weak D call: TRBD2 (6 bases). This CDR3 comprises 14 residues. Trimming cost V 5 bases and J 0 bases, with 10 bases left between them. Germline CDR1 is KGHSH and CDR2 is LQKENI. The CDR3 region is CASSNRTNQETQYF. In DNA form, the CDR3 reads TGTGCCAGCTCAAACCGGACTAACCAAGAGACCCAGTACTTC.

The chain combines TRBV19 with TRBJ2-5, with D possibly TRBD1 on 6 matching bases. This CDR3 has 14 amino acids. The ends were cut back, 3 bases at V and 5 bases at J, with 13 bases in the middle. Germline CDR1 LNHDA, CDR2 SQIVND (reference sequence). The CDR3 reads CASSIGSGVETQYF. Written as DNA, the CDR3 is TGTGCCAGTAGTATTGGATCAGGGGTGGAGACCCAGTACTTC.

The chain has TRBV6-5 and TRBJ1-2, with D hard to call. Deletions cut 10 bases from V and 1 base from J, with 10 bases between. CDR1 and CDR2 (germline): MNHEY, SVGAGI. The CDR3 length is 12 residues. CDR3 amino acids: CATRLNNYGYTF. The CDR3 DNA is TGTGCCACACGACTGAATAACTATGGCTACACCTTC.

In its sample, this clone was seen once. V is TRBV12-3 or TRBV12-4 and J is TRBJ2-7; 7 bases match TRBD2. The V and J ends lost 7 bases and 8 bases, in that order; junction bases with no gene match: 11. There are 13 residues in the CDR3. The CDR3 loop is CASTTGGRQQQYF. The CDR3, as DNA: TGTGCCAGCACGACGGGAGGCCGTCAACAGCAGTACTTC.

The chain is built from TRBV30 and TRBJ2-7; D gene ambiguous. The CDR3 is 12 residues long. Trimming left V 3 bases short and J 4 bases short, with 10 bases between. From germline, CDR1 is GTSNPN and CDR2 SVGIG (reference sequence). The CDR3 loop reads CAWSQLGYEQYF. In DNA form, the CDR3 reads TGTGCCTGGAGCCAGTTGGGATACGAGCAGTACTTC.

The rearrangement links TRBV7-9 to TRBJ2-1; D is unresolved. V was shortened by 1 base and J by 9 bases, with 10 bases between the two germline ends. There are 13 residues in the CDR3. Per germline, CDR1 SEHNR and CDR2 FQNEAQ (reference sequence). In DNA form, the CDR3 reads TGTGCCAGCAGCTTAGTCGGGCTGGGTGAGCAGTTCTTC. Residues: CASSLVGLGEQFF. Full variable domain (outside the CDR3, taken from reference TRBV7-9 and TRBJ2-1): DTGVSQNPRHKITKRGQNVTFRCDPISEHNRLYWYRQTLGQGPEFLTYFQNEAQLEKSRLLSDRFSAERPKGSFSTLEIQRTEQGDSAMYLCASSLVGLGEQFFGPGTRLTVL.

This chain links TRBV19 with TRBJ1-2, with D perhaps matching TRBD1 (5 bases). Trimming took off 0 bases at V and 2 bases at J, with 25 bases between the two ends. This CDR3 has 20 amino acids. Germline CDR1 and CDR2: LNHDA and SQIVND (reference sequence). The DNA of the CDR3 is TGTGCCAGTAGTATAGATCTGGAGAAGGGGCAGGGACCCAAAAACTATGGCTACACCTTC. This codes for CASSIDLEKGQGPKNYGYTF. Full variable domain (rest looked up from reference TRBV19 and TRBJ1-2): DGGITQSPKYLFRKEGQNVTLSCEQNLNHDAMYWYRQDPGQGLRLIYYSQIVNDFQKGDIAEGYSVSREKKESFPLTVTSAQKNPTAFYLCASSIDLEKGQGPKNYGYTFGSGTRLTVV.

This rearrangement joins TRBV7-2 to TRBJ1-3, with D maybe TRBD1 (5 bases). The germline V gene encodes CDR1 SGHTA and CDR2 FQGNSA. The CDR3 loop spans 15 amino acids. V was trimmed by 3 bases and J by 1 base, leaving 10 bases between them. The CDR3 loop reads CASSFARASGNTIYF. In DNA, the CDR3 is TGTGCCAGCAGCTTTGCCAGGGCGTCTGGAAACACCATATATTTT.

V and J are TRBV6-1 and TRBJ1-2; D ambiguous. Germline V gene data show CDR1 as MNHNS and CDR2 as SASEGT. Trimming left V 3 bases short and J 0 bases short, with 14 bases between. This CDR3 is 16 amino acids long. In nucleotides, the CDR3 is TGTGCCAGCAGTGAGGGTAGGATCCAAGCTAACTATGGCTACACCTTC. Protein product: CASSEGRIQANYGYTF.

A remark on this clone: The germline gene is not matched at one end of the junction; a read error may be the cause. The chain carries TRBV19 and TRBJ1-2, with 7 nucleotides matching TRBD1. This CDR3 spans 15 amino acids. The germline V gene encodes CDR1 LNHDA and CDR2 SQIVND (reference sequence). In DNA, the CDR3 is TGTGCCAGTAGTATGACAGGGAATCCAAACTCTGGCTACACCTTC. Translated: CASSMTGNPNSGYTF.

The V gene is TRBV2, the J gene TRBJ2-1, with 9 bases fitting TRBD1. This CDR3 region has 13 residues. The trim removed 3 bases at V and 7 bases at J, leaving 1 base unmatched. From germline, CDR1 is SNHLY and CDR2 FYNNEI. The CDR3 here is CASSEDRGNEQFF. The CDR3 DNA reads as TGTGCCAGCAGTGAGGACAGGGGTAATGAGCAGTTCTTC.

This clone came up a few times. V and J are TRBV7-9 and TRBJ2-1; D is unresolved. The CDR3 covers 16 residues. Germline V gene lookup returns CDR1 SEHNR and CDR2 FQNEAQ (reference sequence). The ends were cut back, 5 bases at V and 0 bases at J, with 14 bases in the middle. The CDR3 sequence is CASSPLTRRSYNEQFF. The CDR3 nucleotides read TGTGCCAGCAGCCCATTGACTCGGCGCTCCTACAATGAGCAGTTCTTC.

The chain employs TRBV27 and TRBJ1-5; 7 bases map to TRBD1. V was clipped by 6 bases and J by 4 bases; unmatched bases: 9. Germline loops: CDR1 MNHEY, CDR2 SMNVEV (reference sequence). CDR3 length equals 15 residues. The CDR3 protein is CASREQGIRNQPQHF. The CDR3 coding sequence is TGTGCCAGCAGGGAACAGGGGATTCGGAATCAGCCCCAGCATTTT.